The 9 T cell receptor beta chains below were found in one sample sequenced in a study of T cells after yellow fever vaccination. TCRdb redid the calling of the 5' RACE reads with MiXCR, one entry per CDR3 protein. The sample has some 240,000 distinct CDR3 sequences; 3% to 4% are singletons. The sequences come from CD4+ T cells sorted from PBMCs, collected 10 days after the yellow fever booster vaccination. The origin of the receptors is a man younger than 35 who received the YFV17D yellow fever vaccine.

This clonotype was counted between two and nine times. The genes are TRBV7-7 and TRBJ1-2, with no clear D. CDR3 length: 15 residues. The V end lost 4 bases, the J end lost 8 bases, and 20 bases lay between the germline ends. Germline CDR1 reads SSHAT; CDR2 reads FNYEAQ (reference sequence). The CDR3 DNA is TGTGCCAGCAGCTCTGGCGTGCGTAGACTAGTGGGCTACACCTTC. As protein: CASSSGVRRLVGYTF.

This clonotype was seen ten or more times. The CDR3 region is CASSLSGTSTDTQYF. CDR3 coding DNA: TGTGCCAGCAGCCTGTCCGGGACTAGCACAGATACGCAGTATTTT. The V gene is TRBV4-2, the J gene TRBJ2-3, with a weak D call TRBD2 (6 bases). The germline gives CDR1 LGHNA, CDR2 YNFKEQ. The CDR3 is made up of 15 amino acids. V lost 4 bases and J lost 0, with 11 bases in between.

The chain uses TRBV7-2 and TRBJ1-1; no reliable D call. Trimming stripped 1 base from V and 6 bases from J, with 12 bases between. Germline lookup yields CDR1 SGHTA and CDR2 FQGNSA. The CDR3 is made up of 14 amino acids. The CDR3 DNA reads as TGTGCCAGCAGCTTAGACGGGAGGTTGGCTGAAGCTTTCTTT. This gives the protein CASSLDGRLAEAFF.

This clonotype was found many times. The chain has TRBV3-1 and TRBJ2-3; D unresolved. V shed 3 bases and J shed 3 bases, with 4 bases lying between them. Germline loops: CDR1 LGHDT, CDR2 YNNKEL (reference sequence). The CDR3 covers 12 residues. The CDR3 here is CASSHLTDTQYF. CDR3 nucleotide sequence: TGTGCCAGCAGCCACTTAACAGATACGCAGTATTTT.

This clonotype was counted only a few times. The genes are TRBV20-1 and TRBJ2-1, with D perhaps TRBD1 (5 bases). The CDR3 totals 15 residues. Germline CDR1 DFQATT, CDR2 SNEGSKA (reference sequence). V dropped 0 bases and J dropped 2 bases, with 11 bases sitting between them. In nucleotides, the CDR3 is TGCAGTGCTAGAGATGGGGCTGATCCCTACAATGAGCAGTTCTTC. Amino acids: CSARDGADPYNEQFF.

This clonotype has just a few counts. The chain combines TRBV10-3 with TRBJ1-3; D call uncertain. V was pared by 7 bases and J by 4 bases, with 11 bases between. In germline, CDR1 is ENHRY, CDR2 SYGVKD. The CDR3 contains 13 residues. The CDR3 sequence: CAIMGSAGNTIYF. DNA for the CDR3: TGTGCCATCATGGGAAGCGCCGGAAACACCATATATTTT.

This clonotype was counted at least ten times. As DNA, the CDR3 is TGTGCCACCAGTGACCCAACAGGGGGCGAAGAGGCTTTCTTT. Amino acids: CATSDPTGGEEAFF. The gene calls are TRBV24-1 and TRBJ1-1; 9 bases fit TRBD1. The V and J ends lost 4 bases and 11 bases, in that order; junction bases with no gene match: 10. Looked up from germline, CDR1 is KGHDR and CDR2 is SFDVKD. The CDR3 spans 14 residues.

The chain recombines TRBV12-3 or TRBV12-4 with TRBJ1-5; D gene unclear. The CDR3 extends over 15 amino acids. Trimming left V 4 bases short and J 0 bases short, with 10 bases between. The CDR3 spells CASSSRATSNQPQHF. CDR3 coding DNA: TGTGCCAGCAGTTCCCGGGCTACTAGCAATCAGCCCCAGCATTTT.

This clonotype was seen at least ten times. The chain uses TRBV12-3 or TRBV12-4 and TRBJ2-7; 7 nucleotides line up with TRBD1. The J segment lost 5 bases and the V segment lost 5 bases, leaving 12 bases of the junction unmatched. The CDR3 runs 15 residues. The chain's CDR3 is CASSRLTGAVDEQYF. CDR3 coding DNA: TGTGCCAGCAGTCGTCTCACAGGGGCAGTCGACGAGCAGTACTTC.